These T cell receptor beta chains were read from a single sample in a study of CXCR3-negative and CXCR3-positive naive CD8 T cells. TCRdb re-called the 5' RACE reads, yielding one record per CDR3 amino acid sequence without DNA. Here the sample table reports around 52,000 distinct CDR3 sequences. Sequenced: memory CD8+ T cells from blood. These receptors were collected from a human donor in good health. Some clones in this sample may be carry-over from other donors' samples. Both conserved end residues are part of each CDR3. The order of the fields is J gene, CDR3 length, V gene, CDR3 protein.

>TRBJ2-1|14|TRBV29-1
CSVDWTGRVYEQFF
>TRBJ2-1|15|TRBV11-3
CASSRREGKVSEQFF
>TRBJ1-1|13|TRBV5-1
CASSPGGYTEAFF
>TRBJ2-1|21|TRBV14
CASSQPITSGVSRNSYNEQFF
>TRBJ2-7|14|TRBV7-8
CASSLADNTYEQYF
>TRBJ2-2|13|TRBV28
CATQQGNTGELFF
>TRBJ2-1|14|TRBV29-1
CSVPPPQGWSEQFF
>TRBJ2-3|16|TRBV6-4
CASSEETGGGTDTQYF
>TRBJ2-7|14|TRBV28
CASSPPGSSYEQYF
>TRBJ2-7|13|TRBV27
CASSLTSSYEQYF